Below are 25 T cell receptor beta chains sequenced from a single sample in a study of cytomegalovirus exposure and HLA in healthy donors. Researchers ran the PCR with 60 Vbeta and 13 Jbeta primers. Clones were sequenced by immunoSEQ multiplex PCR, and TCRdb holds only the in-frame ones, with some missing. The sample yields about 110,000 clones, roughly 83% seen once. The sample consisted of PBMCs. These receptors were collected from a woman younger than 30 in good health and CMV-seropositive.

With respect to this clone: Germline and junction disagree at one end, which may indicate a read error. The V and J genes are TRBV7-9 and TRBJ1-5; 7 bases fit TRBD1. Germline V CDR1 and CDR2: SEHNR, FQNEAQ (reference sequence). The CDR3 has 15 residues. CDR3 coding DNA: TGTTCCAGCAGCTTAGACACGGGGACAGATCAGCCCCAGCATTTT. This encodes CSSSLDTGTDQPQHF.

The chain links TRBV7-9 to TRBJ2-3; TRBD2 agrees at 8 bases. Germline lookup yields CDR1 SEHNR and CDR2 FQNEAQ (reference sequence). V shed 5 bases, J shed 2 bases, and the junction held 6 bases outside the gene matches. The CDR3 runs to 15 residues. The CDR3 here is CASSAGGVSTDTQYF. The CDR3 bases are TGTGCCAGCAGCGCCGGGGGGGTCTCCACAGATACGCAGTATTTT.

This clone has more than one count but fewer than ten. This chain links TRBV4-1 with TRBJ2-7; TRBD2 might be the D (6 bases). Germline CDR1 is MGHRA and CDR2 is YSYEKL. Trimming stripped 5 bases from V and 6 bases from J, with 17 bases between. The CDR3 is made up of 14 amino acids. CDR3 region: CASSLQTPEGEQYF. The CDR3 DNA reads as TGCGCCAGCAGCTTACAAACTCCGGAGGGCGAGCAGTACTTC.

To note about this clone: At one end, the junction sequence differs from germline, possibly due to a read error. The genes are TRBV7-9 and TRBJ2-7, with 12 nucleotides matching TRBD2. This CDR3 is built from 15 residues. CDR1 and CDR2 from the germline V gene are SEHNR and FQNEAQ (reference sequence). Written as DNA, the CDR3 is TGTTCCAGCAGCTTGAGGACTAGCGGGGCCTACGAGCAGTACTTC. Residues: CSSSLRTSGAYEQYF.

This chain links TRBV6-6 with TRBJ2-7; D perhaps matches TRBD2 (6 bases). Germline-derived CDR1 and CDR2 are MNHNY and SVGAGI (reference sequence). The CDR3 contains 13 residues. The germline V and J ends were trimmed by 5 bases and 1 base, with 9 bases remaining between them. The CDR3 sequence: CASSPGLSYEQYF. For the CDR3, the DNA is TGTGCCAGCAGTCCGGGACTTTCCTACGAGCAGTACTTC.

The rearrangement joins TRBV6-6 to TRBJ2-7, with 11 bases aligning to TRBD1. The CDR3 totals 14 residues. V dropped 2 bases and J dropped 4; count of bases not matched to a gene: 1. Germline lookup yields CDR1 MNHNY and CDR2 SVGAGI (reference sequence). CDR3 DNA sequence: TGTGCCAGCAGTTACGGGACAGGGGGTTACGAGCAGTACTTC. This sequence encodes CASSYGTGGYEQYF.

This sequence joins TRBV25-1 and TRBJ2-7, with D possibly TRBD1 on 6 matching bases. The V and J ends lost 3 bases and 2 bases respectively, with 8 bases between them. The CDR3 has 13 amino acids. CDR1 is MGHDK and CDR2 is SYGVNS in the germline V gene. CDR3 residues: CASSETGTYEQYF. CDR3 coding DNA: TGTGCCAGCAGTGAGACAGGTACCTACGAGCAGTACTTC.

The chain employs TRBV9 and TRBJ2-1, with D perhaps TRBD2 (6 bases). CDR3 size: 15 residues. Germline CDR1 SGDLS, CDR2 YYNGEE. Trimming stripped 0 bases from V and 4 bases from J, with 11 bases between. CDR3 protein: CASSVGGGTYNEQFF. Written as DNA, the CDR3 is TGTGCCAGCAGCGTAGGAGGAGGGACTTACAATGAGCAGTTCTTC.

The chain has TRBV14 and TRBJ2-7; 7 bases are shared with TRBD2. The CDR3 is made up of 16 amino acids. Per germline, CDR1 SGHDN and CDR2 FVKESK. V lost 5 bases, J lost 4 bases, and 14 bases stayed unmatched. The CDR3 here is CASSARERGGVYEQYF. CDR3 DNA sequence: TGTGCCAGCAGCGCACGGGAGAGGGGAGGGGTGTACGAGCAGTACTTC.

This clone appeared once. This chain uses TRBV6-5 with TRBJ2-4, with 10 positions matching TRBD2. After removal of 6 bases from V and 6 bases from J, the junction contained 8 bases not matched to a gene. Germline V gene lookup returns CDR1 MNHEY and CDR2 SVGAGI. The CDR3 contains 15 residues. In DNA, the CDR3 is TGTGCCAGCAGGGCTAGCGGGAGAAGGCGAAACATTCAGTACTTC. Translated: CASRASGRRRNIQYF.

The V gene is TRBV10-3, the J gene TRBJ1-2; 7 positions match TRBD1. This CDR3 has 13 amino acids. V lost 7 bases and J lost 3; bases outside the gene matches: 5. CDR1 and CDR2 (germline): ENHRY, SYGVKD. CDR3 DNA sequence: TGTGCCATCACCCGACAGGGCGACTATGGCTACACCTTC. Protein sequence: CAITRQGDYGYTF.

The chain recombines TRBV27 with TRBJ1-2, with 11 bases matching TRBD1. Losses at the gene ends were 3 bases for V and 0 bases for J; bases not matched to a gene: 9. The CDR3 length is 18 residues. Germline V gene sequence: CDR1 MNHEY, CDR2 SMNVEV (reference sequence). Here the CDR3 reads CASSFLGTGGISNYGYTF. CDR3 DNA: TGTGCCAGCAGTTTTCTCGGGACAGGGGGGATCTCTAACTATGGCTACACCTTC.

The J gene is TRBJ2-7, the V gene TRBV11-3, with 8 bases fitting TRBD1. From germline, CDR1 is SGHNT and CDR2 YENEEA. The CDR3 is 15 residues long. V trimming: 2 bases; J trimming: 0 bases; junction bases outside the gene matches: 3. CDR3 sequence: CASSLRTGSSYEQYF. The DNA for the CDR3 is TGTGCCAGCAGCTTAAGGACAGGGTCCTCCTACGAGCAGTACTTC.

The V gene is TRBV10-3, the J gene TRBJ2-7, with a tentative D call TRBD1 (6 bases). V was shortened by 6 bases and J by 0 bases, with 12 bases between the two germline ends. This CDR3 has 14 amino acids. Germline values: CDR1 ENHRY, CDR2 SYGVKD. The CDR3 spells CAIRTGPSSYEQYF. The DNA of the CDR3 is TGTGCCATCAGGACAGGTCCTAGCTCCTACGAGCAGTACTTC.

The chain is built from TRBV7-9 and TRBJ2-1, with D possibly TRBD2 on 6 matching bases. The V gene lost 5 bases and the J gene lost 6 bases, with 11 bases spanning the gap. This CDR3 comprises 13 residues. Germline assignment: CDR1 SEHNR and CDR2 FQNEAQ (reference sequence). CDR3 nucleotides: TGTGCCAGCAGCCCCGGAGGGCCCAATGAGCAGTTCTTC. Its translation is CASSPGGPNEQFF.

Turning to this clone: One end of the junction varies from germline; a read error may be responsible. The V and J genes are TRBV7-7 and TRBJ2-3; D may be TRBD1 (6 bases). The CDR3 runs to 14 residues. Germline assignment: CDR1 SSHAT and CDR2 FNYEAQ (reference sequence). CDR3 loop: CASSSTGPTDTQYF. CDR3 in DNA: TGTGCTAGCAGCAGCACAGGGCCCACAGATACGCAGTATTTT.

The chain has TRBV6-5 and TRBJ2-5; possibly TRBD1 for D (5 bases). From germline, CDR1 is MNHEY and CDR2 SVGAGI. The CDR3 runs 13 residues. V gave up 6 bases and J gave up 0 bases, with 8 bases separating them. In DNA form, the CDR3 reads TGTGCCAGCAGACGACAGAACCAAGAGACCCAGTACTTC. It specifies CASRRQNQETQYF.

This clone was seen once. The chain links TRBV13 to TRBJ1-5; D unresolved. The CDR3 consists of 14 residues. The V gene's germline CDR1 is PRHDT and CDR2 FYEKMQ (reference sequence). Trimming left V 0 bases short and J 7 bases short, with 10 bases between. The CDR3 nucleotides are TGTGCCAGCAGCTTAGGCGGGAGCGGACAGCCCCAGCATTTT. It is translated as CASSLGGSGQPQHF.

The count of this clone is one. The chain carries TRBV15 and TRBJ2-5; 8 positions agree with TRBD2. The length of the CDR3 is 16 residues. The germline V gene has CDR1 LNHNV and CDR2 YYDKDF (reference sequence). J gave up 1 base and V 0 bases, and 4 bases lay outside the gene matches. The CDR3 DNA is TGTGCCACCAGCAGAGATAGAACTAGCGGCCAAGAGACCCAGTACTTC. Amino acid sequence: CATSRDRTSGQETQYF.

DNA for the CDR3: TGTGCCAGCATGATCAGGGGTACTAATGAAAAACTGTTTTTT. Protein product: CASMIRGTNEKLFF. V is TRBV6-1 and J is TRBJ1-4; TRBD1 might be the D (6 bases). Between the trimmed V and J ends, which lost 7 bases and 2 bases, there was a span of 11 bases. The CDR3 has 14 amino acids. CDR1 MNHNS and CDR2 SASEGT come from the germline V gene.

The chain has TRBV5-1 and TRBJ2-5; D may be TRBD2 (6 bases). The length of the CDR3 is 12 residues. Germline-derived CDR1 and CDR2 are SGHRS and YFSETQ. Trimming pared 1 base from V and 7 bases from J, leaving 8 bases between. The CDR3 DNA sequence: TGCGCCAGCAGCTTGACCGGGGGGACCCAGTACTTC. It is translated as CASSLTGGTQYF.

In this sample, this clone turned up a few times. The chain is built from TRBV6-1 and TRBJ1-1; possible D gene TRBD1, 5 bases. Looked up from germline, CDR1 is MNHNS and CDR2 is SASEGT. This CDR3 comprises 11 residues. V was clipped by 5 bases and J by 8 bases, with 9 bases between them. The CDR3 sequence: CASSTPGEAFF. CDR3 in DNA: TGTGCCAGCAGTACCCCAGGGGAAGCTTTCTTT.

This clone was found once. The rearrangement uses TRBV6-5 and TRBJ1-2; TRBD1 matches 7 bases. J lost 5 bases, V lost 6 bases, and 9 bases had no gene match. Germline V lookup: CDR1 MNHEY, CDR2 SVGAGI. The CDR3 runs to 14 residues. CDR3 region: CASRPRQGTYGYTF. The CDR3 DNA follows: TGTGCCAGCAGACCCAGACAGGGCACTTATGGCTACACCTTC.

The V gene is TRBV5-1, the J gene TRBJ1-1; tentative D call: TRBD1 (5 bases). This CDR3 has 11 amino acids. The V gene's germline CDR1 is SGHRS and CDR2 YFSETQ. V lost 0 bases to trimming and J lost 10 bases, with 7 bases between them. The CDR3 protein is CASSLAGRAFF. CDR3 coding DNA: TGCGCCAGCAGCTTGGCAGGGCGAGCTTTCTTT.

This chain uses TRBV7-3 with TRBJ2-7; TRBD1 matches 11 bases. The CDR3 has 16 amino acids. Germline CDR1 reads SGHTA; CDR2 reads FQGTGA. The ends lost 1 base at V and 3 bases at J; junction bases unmatched: 5. CDR3 nucleotides: TGTGCCAGCAGCTTAAGGGGAGGGACAGGGGGCTACGAGCAGTACTTC. Protein sequence: CASSLRGGTGGYEQYF.